A single sample is the source of the 13 T cell receptor beta chains below, sequenced in a study of vaccination and CD4 T cells after COVID-19 (dated by TCRdb to 2022 to 2024). The treatment or condition label, read with the paper, signifies: roughly 11-day PBMC culture with coronavirus spike peptide pools or control peptides (ViraFEST assay). CD4+ T cells from unexposed donors were collected before the COVID-19 pandemic (2011-2018). Library creation used PCR. TCRdb lists the instrument as Illumina iSeq 100. At the Johns Hopkins FTIC core, DNA from the cultured CD4+ T cells underwent TCR sequencing with the Oncomine TCR Beta short-read assay. TCRdb redid the processing of the public reads, applying fastp at Q25 and MiXCR, and retained in-frame beta chains. Rows matching on CDR3 protein sequence are summarized as one entry with the most common DNA and genes. In all, the sample holds several thousand distinct CDR3 sequences, and about 34% of those were seen once. The ten largest clonotypes hold approximately 23% of the sample.

These TCRs' antigens remain unknown. Sequenced: CD4+ T cells from blood, cultured in vitro. The receptors stem from a human donor in good health.

The chain recombines TRBV12-3 or TRBV12-4 with TRBJ1-1; 7 nucleotides line up with TRBD1. After removal of 5 bases from V and 1 base from J, the junction contained 4 bases not matched to a gene. The CDR3 loop spans 14 amino acids. CDR3 in amino acids: CASSQTGRNTEAFF. CDR3 coding DNA: TGTGCCAGCAGTCAGACAGGGCGGAACACTGAAGCTTTCTTT.

The table lists this clonotype with a few counts. The J gene is TRBJ2-1, the V gene TRBV7-7, with D perhaps TRBD2 (6 bases). Trimming took 5 bases from V and 10 from J, leaving 18 bases between them. This CDR3 is 14 amino acids long. Germline loops: CDR1 SSHAT, CDR2 FNYEAQ (reference sequence). The CDR3 region is CASSPSTGELEQFF. The CDR3 DNA sequence: TGTGCCAGCAGCCCTTCAACGGGAGAGCTAGAGCAGTTCTTC.

The gene calls are TRBV7-7 and TRBJ2-1; 7 positions agree with TRBD2. V shed 4 bases and J 1 base; nucleotides not matched to a gene: 7. The CDR3 is 16 residues long. The V gene's germline CDR1 is SSHAT and CDR2 FNYEAQ (reference sequence). For the CDR3, the DNA is TGTGCCAGCAGCTCCTCCAGCGGGAAATCCTACAATGAGCAGTTCTTC. Its protein is CASSSSSGKSYNEQFF.

This clonotype was detected once. The chain has TRBV19 and TRBJ1-6, with D unclear. This CDR3 has 15 amino acids. V was trimmed by 3 bases and J by 5 bases, leaving 11 bases between them. Germline V lookup: CDR1 LNHDA, CDR2 SQIVND (reference sequence). The CDR3 coding sequence is TGTGCCAGTAGTATCTTTGGGTCGGATAATTCACCCCTCCACTTT. This translates into CASSIFGSDNSPLHF.

This clonotype was seen once. The CDR3 region has the DNA TGCAGTGCGGAAAACAGCCGGGGCGAGCAGTACTTC. Protein product: CSAENSRGEQYF. The chain is built from TRBV20-1 and TRBJ2-7, with D possibly TRBD2 on 5 matching bases. The germline V gene has CDR1 DFQATT and CDR2 SNEGSKA (reference sequence). V lost 6 bases and J 6 bases, leaving 15 bases between the germline ends. The CDR3 extends over 12 amino acids.

This clonotype was counted a single time. This chain uses TRBV6-1 with TRBJ2-1, with 9 bases identical to TRBD1. Looked up from germline, CDR1 is MNHNS and CDR2 is SASEGT. The V and J ends lost 6 bases and 8 bases, in that order; junction bases with no gene match: 5. This CDR3 has 13 residues. The CDR3, as DNA: TGTGCCAGCAGGAAACAGGGGGCCGATGAGCAGTTCTTC. Protein: CASRKQGADEQFF.

This chain uses TRBV19 with TRBJ1-5; tentative D call: TRBD1 (5 bases). The CDR3 has 17 residues. Trimming cost V 4 bases and J 4 bases, with 20 bases left between them. The germline V gene has CDR1 LNHDA and CDR2 SQIVND (reference sequence). CDR3 bases: TGTGCCAGTAGTACAAGACAAAGGGCAGGGACTAATCAGCCCCAGCATTTT. Its protein is CASSTRQRAGTNQPQHF.

The chain couples TRBV30 to TRBJ2-1; TRBD2 is a possible D gene (7 bases). Trimming removed 0 bases at V and 1 base at J, with 10 bases between. Germline CDR1 is GTSNPN and CDR2 is SVGIG (reference sequence). CDR3 length equals 15 residues. CDR3 nucleotides: TGTGCCTGGAGTGTAGGGGGGGAGTCCTACAATGAGCAGTTCTTC. Its translation: CAWSVGGESYNEQFF. Using reference TRBV30 and TRBJ2-1 for the parts outside the CDR3, the full variable domain is SQTIHQWPATLVQPVGSPLSLECTVEGTSNPNLYWYRQAAGRGLQLLFYSVGIGQISSEVPQNLSASRPQDRQFILSSKKLLLSDSGFYLCAWSVGGESYNEQFFGPGTRLTVL.

The chain recombines TRBV2 with TRBJ2-5; 8 nucleotides line up with TRBD2. Trimming at V came to 8 bases and at J to 0 bases, leaving 8 bases not matched to a gene. The CDR3 is 15 residues long. CDR1 SNHLY and CDR2 FYNNEI come from the germline V gene. CDR3 DNA: TGTGCCAGCCTGGGGGGCGGGGGGAACCAAGAGACCCAGTACTTC. Its protein product is CASLGGGGNQETQYF. Full variable domain (missing parts from reference TRBV2 and TRBJ2-5): EPEVTQTPSHQVTQMGQEVILRCVPISNHLYFYWYRQILGQKVEFLVSFYNNEISEKSEIFDDQFSVERPDGSNFTLKIRSTKLEDSAMYFCASLGGGGNQETQYFGPGTRLLVL.

The chain employs TRBV20-1 and TRBJ2-7, with TRBD2 identical over 11 bases. CDR3 length: 14 amino acids. The V segment lost 2 bases and the J segment 4 bases; nucleotides outside the gene matches: 4. From germline, CDR1 is DFQATT and CDR2 SNEGSKA (reference sequence). CDR3 nucleotides: TGCAGTGCTAGACTAGCGGGGGGATTATACGAGCAGTACTTC. Its translation: CSARLAGGLYEQYF.

This clonotype was picked up a small number of times. The V call is TRBV20-1, the J call TRBJ2-7; 9 bases align to TRBD2. V was pared by 0 bases and J by 7 bases, with 13 bases of the junction left unmatched. This CDR3 spans 16 amino acids. Germline V gives CDR1 DFQATT, CDR2 SNEGSKA (reference sequence). CDR3 sequence (DNA): TGCAGTGCTAGAGATAGAGTAGCGGGGGCCATAAGGGAGCAGTACTTC. It is translated as CSARDRVAGAIREQYF.

This clonotype has more than one count but fewer than ten. The rearrangement joins TRBV10-1 to TRBJ1-1; D unresolved. V gave up 0 bases and J gave up 4 bases, with 9 bases separating them. The CDR3 is 14 amino acids. The V gene's germline CDR1 is WNHNN and CDR2 SYGVQD (reference sequence). The CDR3 sequence: CASSESIWGTEAFF. The CDR3 nucleotides read TGCGCCAGCAGTGAGTCGATTTGGGGCACTGAAGCTTTCTTT.

The chain is built from TRBV7-2 and TRBJ2-2; 7 nucleotides agree with TRBD2. V trimming: 1 base; J trimming: 5 bases; junction bases outside the gene matches: 1. Germline V gives CDR1 SGHTA, CDR2 FQGNSA. This CDR3 region has 14 residues. CDR3 in amino acids: CASSLGLATGELFF. The CDR3 bases are TGTGCCAGCAGCTTAGGACTAGCAACCGGGGAGCTGTTTTTT.